This T cell receptor (beta chain) was sequenced in a study of blood T cell repertoires in COVID-19. The junction had 10 bases not matched to a gene; V was cut back by 2 bases and J by 6 bases. This CDR3 contains 16 residues. From germline, CDR1 is KGHSH and CDR2 LQKENI. Authors' data handling: Reference gene primer amplification gave nucleated cell count estimates. TCRdb's copy holds only in-frame clones and misses some; the assay was immunoSEQ multiplex PCR. Clonal size and the V and J genes are those of that table, whereas D and trimming came from the DNA. The data show 100,000 to 150,000 clones, about 70% seen once. This clone was detected only a few times.

The sequence was obtained from a man older than 75 with COVID-19, enrolled during active disease. The rearrangement links TRBV18 to TRBJ1-5; 7 bases match TRBD1. The material sequenced was peripheral blood. The CDR3 region has the DNA TGTGCCAGCTCACCAAAAATCGACAGGGTGGGTCAGCCCCAGCATTTT. Translated: CASSPKIDRVGQPQHF.